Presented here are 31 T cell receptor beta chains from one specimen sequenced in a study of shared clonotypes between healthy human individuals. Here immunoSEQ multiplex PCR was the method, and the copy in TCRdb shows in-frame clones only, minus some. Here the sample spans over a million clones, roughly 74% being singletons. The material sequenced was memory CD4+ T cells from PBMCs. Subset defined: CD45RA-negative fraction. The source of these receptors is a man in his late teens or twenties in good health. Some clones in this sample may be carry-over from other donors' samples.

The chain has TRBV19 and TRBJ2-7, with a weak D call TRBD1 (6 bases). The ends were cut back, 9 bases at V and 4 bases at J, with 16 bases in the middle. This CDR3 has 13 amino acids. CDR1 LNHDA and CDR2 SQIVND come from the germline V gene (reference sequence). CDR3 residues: CASRDTKQYEQYF. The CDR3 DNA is TGTGCCAGCCGGGACACCAAACAATACGAGCAGTACTTC.

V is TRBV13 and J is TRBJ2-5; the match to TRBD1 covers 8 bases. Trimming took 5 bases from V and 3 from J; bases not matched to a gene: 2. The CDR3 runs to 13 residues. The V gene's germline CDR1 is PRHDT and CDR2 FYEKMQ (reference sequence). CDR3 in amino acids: CASSADREETQYF. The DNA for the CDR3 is TGTGCCAGCAGCGCGGACAGGGAAGAGACCCAGTACTTC.

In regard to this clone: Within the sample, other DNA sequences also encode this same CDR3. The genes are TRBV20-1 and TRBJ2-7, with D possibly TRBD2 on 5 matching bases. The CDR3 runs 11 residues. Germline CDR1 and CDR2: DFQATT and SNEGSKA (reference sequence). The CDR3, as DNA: TGCAGCGCGAGGGTTACCTACGAGCAGTACTTC. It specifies CSARVTYEQYF.

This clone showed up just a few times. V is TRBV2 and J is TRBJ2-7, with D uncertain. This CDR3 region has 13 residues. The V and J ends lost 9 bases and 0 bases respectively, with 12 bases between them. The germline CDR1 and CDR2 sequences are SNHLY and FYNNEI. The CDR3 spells CASEGPSSYEQYF. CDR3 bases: TGTGCCAGTGAAGGACCGAGCTCCTACGAGCAGTACTTC.

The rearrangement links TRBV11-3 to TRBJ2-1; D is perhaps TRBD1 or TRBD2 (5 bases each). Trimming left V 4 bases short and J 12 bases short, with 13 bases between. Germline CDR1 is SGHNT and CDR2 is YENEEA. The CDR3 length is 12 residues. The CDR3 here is CASSSWQGAQFF. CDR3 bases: TGTGCCAGCAGCTCTTGGCAGGGAGCGCAGTTCTTC.

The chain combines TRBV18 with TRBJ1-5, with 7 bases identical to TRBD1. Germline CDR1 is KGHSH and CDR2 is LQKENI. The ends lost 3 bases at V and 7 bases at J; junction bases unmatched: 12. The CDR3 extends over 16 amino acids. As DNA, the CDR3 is TGTGCCAGCTCACCCAGCCAGACAGGGTTGGGACAGCCCCAGCATTTT. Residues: CASSPSQTGLGQPQHF.

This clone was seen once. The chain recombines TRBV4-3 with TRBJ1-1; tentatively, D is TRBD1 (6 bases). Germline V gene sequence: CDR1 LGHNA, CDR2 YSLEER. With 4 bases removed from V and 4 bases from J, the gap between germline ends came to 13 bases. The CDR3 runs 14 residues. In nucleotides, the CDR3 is TGCGCCAGCAGCCGCGACAGGAGTAGCACTGAAGCTTTCTTT. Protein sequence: CASSRDRSSTEAFF.

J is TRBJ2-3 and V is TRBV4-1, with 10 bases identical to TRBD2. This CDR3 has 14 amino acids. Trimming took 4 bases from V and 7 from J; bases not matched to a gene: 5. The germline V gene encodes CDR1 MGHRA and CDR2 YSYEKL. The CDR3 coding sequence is TGCGCCAGCAGCCGAGCGGGAGGGATGAATACGCAGTATTTT. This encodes CASSRAGGMNTQYF.

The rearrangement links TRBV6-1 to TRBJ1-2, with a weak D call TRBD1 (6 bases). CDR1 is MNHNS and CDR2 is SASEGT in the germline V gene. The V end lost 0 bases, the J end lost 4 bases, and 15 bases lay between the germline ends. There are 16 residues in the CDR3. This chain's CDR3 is CASSEAFRDTSYGYTF. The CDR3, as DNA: TGTGCCAGCAGTGAAGCCTTCCGGGACACTTCCTATGGCTACACCTTC.

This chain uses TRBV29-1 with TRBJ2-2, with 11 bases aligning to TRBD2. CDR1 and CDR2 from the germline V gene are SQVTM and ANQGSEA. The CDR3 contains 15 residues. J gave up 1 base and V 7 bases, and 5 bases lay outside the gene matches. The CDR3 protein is CSATGTSGNTGELFF. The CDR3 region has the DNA TGCAGCGCCACCGGGACTAGCGGGAACACCGGGGAGCTGTTTTTT.

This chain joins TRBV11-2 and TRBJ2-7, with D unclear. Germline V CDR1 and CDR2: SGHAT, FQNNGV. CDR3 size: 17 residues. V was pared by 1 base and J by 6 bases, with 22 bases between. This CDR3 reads CASSLGRGAKVSGEQYF. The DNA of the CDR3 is TGTGCCAGCAGCTTAGGGCGAGGAGCGAAGGTATCGGGCGAGCAGTACTTC. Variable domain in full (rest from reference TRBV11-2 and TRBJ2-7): EAGVAQSPRYKIIEKRQSVAFWCNPISGHATLYWYQQILGQGPKLLIQFQNNGVVDDSQLPKDRFSAERLKGVDSTLKIQPAKLEDSAVYLCASSLGRGAKVSGEQYFGPGTRLTVT.

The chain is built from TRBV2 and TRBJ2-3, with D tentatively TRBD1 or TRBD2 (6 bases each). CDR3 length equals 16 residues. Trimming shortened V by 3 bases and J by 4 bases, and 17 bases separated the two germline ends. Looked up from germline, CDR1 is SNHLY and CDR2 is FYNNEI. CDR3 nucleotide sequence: TGTGCCAGCAGTGATGGCCGGGGGCGGCCGGCAGATACGCAGTATTTT. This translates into CASSDGRGRPADTQYF.

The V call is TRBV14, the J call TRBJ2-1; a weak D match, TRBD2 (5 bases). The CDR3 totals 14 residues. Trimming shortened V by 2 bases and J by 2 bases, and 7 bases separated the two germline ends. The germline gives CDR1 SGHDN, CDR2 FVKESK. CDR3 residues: CASSQPGAYNEQFF. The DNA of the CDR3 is TGTGCCAGCAGCCAACCCGGGGCCTACAATGAGCAGTTCTTC. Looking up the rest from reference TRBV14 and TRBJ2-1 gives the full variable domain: EAGVTQFPSHSVIEKGQTVTLRCDPISGHDNLYWYRRVMGKEIKFLLHFVKESKQDESGMPNNRFLAERTGGTYSTLKVQPAELEDSGVYFCASSQPGAYNEQFFGPGTRLTVL.

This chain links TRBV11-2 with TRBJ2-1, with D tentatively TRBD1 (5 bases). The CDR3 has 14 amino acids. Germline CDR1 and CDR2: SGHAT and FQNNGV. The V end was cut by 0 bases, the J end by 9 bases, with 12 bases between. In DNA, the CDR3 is TGTGCCAGCAGCTTAGAAGTCCGTACAGGTGAGCAGTTCTTC. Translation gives CASSLEVRTGEQFF.

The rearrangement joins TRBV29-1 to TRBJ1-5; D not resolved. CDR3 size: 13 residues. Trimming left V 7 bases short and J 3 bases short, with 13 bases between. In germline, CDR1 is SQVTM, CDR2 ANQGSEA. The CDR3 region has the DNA TGCAGCGCGTCAGGAGGAACCAATCAGCCCCAGCATTTT. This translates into CSASGGTNQPQHF.

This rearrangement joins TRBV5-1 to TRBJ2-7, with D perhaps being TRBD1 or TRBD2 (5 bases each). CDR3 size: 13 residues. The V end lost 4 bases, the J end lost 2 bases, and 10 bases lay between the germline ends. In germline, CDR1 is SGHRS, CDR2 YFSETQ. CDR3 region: CASSRGRTYEQYF. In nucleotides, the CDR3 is TGCGCCAGCAGCCGGGGCAGAACCTACGAGCAGTACTTC.

As DNA, the CDR3 is TGTGCCAGCTCACCCTCCCGGGACAGGGGAGGCGAGCAGTACTTC. Its translation is CASSPSRDRGGEQYF. The V gene is TRBV18, the J gene TRBJ2-7; 10 positions match TRBD1. V was clipped by 3 bases and J by 6 bases; unmatched bases: 8. The germline V gene has CDR1 KGHSH and CDR2 LQKENI. This CDR3 comprises 15 residues. The complete variable domain, with remaining parts taken from reference TRBV18 and TRBJ2-7, reads NAGVMQNPRHLVRRRGQEARLRCSPMKGHSHVYWYRQLPEEGLKFMVYLQKENIIDESGMPKERFSAEFPKEGPSILRIQQVVRGDSAAYFCASSPSRDRGGEQYFGPGTRLTVT.

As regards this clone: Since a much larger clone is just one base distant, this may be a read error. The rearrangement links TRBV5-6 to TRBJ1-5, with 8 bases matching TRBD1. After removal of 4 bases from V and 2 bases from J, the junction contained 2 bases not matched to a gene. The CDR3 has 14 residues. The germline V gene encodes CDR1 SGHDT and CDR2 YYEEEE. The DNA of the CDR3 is TGTGCCAGCAGCCTGACAGGGGGCAATCAGCCCCAGCATTTT. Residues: CASSLTGGNQPQHF.

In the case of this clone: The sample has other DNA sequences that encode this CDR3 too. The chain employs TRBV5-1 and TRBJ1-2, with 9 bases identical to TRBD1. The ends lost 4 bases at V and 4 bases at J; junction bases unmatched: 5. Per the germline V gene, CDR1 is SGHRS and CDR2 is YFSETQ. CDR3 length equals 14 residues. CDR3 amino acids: CASSVGQGGYGYTF. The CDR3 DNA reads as TGCGCCAGCAGCGTGGGACAGGGAGGCTATGGCTACACCTTC.

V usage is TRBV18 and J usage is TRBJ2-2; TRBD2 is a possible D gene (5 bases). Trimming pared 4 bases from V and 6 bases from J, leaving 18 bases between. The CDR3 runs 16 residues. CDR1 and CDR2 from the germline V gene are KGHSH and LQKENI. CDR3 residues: CASSHPTGWGAGELFF. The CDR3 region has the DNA TGTGCCAGCTCACACCCGACCGGTTGGGGAGCCGGGGAGCTGTTTTTT.

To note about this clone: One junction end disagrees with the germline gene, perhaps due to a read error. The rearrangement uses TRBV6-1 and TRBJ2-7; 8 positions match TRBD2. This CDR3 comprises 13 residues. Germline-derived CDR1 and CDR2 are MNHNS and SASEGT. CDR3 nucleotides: TGTGCCAACAGTCGGGGGGGTACCTACGAGCAGTACTTC. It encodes CANSRGGTYEQYF.

DNA for the CDR3: TGCGCCAGCAGCCCGACAGGGTATTACGAGCAGTACTTC. It specifies CASSPTGYYEQYF. The chain has TRBV5-1 and TRBJ2-7, with TRBD1 identical over 7 bases. CDR1 is SGHRS, CDR2 YFSETQ, per germline. The CDR3 is 13 amino acids. V lost 4 bases, J lost 4 bases, and 5 bases stayed unmatched.

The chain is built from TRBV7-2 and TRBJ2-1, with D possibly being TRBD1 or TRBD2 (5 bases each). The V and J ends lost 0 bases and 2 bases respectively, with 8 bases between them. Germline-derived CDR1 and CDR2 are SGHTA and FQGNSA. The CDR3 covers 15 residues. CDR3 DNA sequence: TGTGCCAGCAGCTTAGCTTGGGGACCCTACAATGAGCAGTTCTTC. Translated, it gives CASSLAWGPYNEQFF.

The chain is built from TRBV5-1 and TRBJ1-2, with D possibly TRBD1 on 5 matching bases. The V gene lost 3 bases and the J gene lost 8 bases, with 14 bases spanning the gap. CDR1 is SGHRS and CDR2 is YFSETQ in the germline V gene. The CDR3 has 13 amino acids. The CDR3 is CASSSDPTGGYTF. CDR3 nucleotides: TGCGCCAGCAGCTCAGACCCTACAGGAGGCTACACCTTC.

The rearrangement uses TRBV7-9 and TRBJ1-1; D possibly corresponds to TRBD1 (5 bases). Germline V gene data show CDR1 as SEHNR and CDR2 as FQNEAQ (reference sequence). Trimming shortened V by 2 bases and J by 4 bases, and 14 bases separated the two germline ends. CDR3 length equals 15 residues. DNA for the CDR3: TGTGCCAGCAGCTTATTTGGGGGATCGGGCACTGAAGCTTTCTTT. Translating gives CASSLFGGSGTEAFF.

This CDR3 reads CASSVPGAGEAEAFF. CDR3 nucleotides: TGTGCCAGCAGTGTTCCGGGAGCAGGAGAGGCTGAAGCTTTCTTT. The chain couples TRBV25-1 to TRBJ1-1; unclear D gene. V was trimmed by 4 bases and J by 6 bases, leaving 18 bases between them. This CDR3 is 15 amino acids long. Germline V CDR1 and CDR2: MGHDK, SYGVNS.

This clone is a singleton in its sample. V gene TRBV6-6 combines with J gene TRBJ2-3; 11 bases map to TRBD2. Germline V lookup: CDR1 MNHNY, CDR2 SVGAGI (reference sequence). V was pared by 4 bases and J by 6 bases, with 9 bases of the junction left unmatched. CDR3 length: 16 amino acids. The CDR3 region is CASSWEASGRTDTQYF. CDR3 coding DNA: TGTGCCAGCAGTTGGGAAGCTAGCGGGAGGACGGATACGCAGTATTTT.

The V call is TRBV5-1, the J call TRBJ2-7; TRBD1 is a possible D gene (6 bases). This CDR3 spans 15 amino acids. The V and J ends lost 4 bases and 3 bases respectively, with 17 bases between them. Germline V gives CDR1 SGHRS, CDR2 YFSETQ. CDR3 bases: TGCGCCAGCAGCAGTGTTACCGGGACAAGCTACGAGCAGTACTTC. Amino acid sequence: CASSSVTGTSYEQYF.

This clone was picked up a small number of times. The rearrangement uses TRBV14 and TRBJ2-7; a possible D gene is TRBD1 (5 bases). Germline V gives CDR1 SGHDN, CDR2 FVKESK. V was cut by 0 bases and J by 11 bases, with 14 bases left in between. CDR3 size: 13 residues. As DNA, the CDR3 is TGTGCCAGCAGCCAAGATGGTTGGGCAGGGAAGTACTTC. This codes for CASSQDGWAGKYF.

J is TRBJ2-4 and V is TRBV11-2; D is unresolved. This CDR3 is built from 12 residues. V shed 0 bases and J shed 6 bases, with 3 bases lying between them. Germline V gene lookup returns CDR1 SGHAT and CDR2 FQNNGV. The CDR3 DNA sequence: TGTGCCAGCAGCTTAGACATAAACATTCAGTACTTC. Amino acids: CASSLDINIQYF.

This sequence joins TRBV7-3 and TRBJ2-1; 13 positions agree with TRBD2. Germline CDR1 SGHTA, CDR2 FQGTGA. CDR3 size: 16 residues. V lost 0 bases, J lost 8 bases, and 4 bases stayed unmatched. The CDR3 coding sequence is TGTGCCAGCAGCTTAACGCAACTAGCGGGAGGGGATGAGCAGTTCTTC. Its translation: CASSLTQLAGGDEQFF. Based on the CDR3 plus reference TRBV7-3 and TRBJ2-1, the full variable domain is GAGVSQTPSNKVTEKGKYVELRCDPISGHTALYWYRQSLGQGPEFLIYFQGTGAADDSGLPNDRFFAVRPEGSVSTLKIQRTERGDSAVYLCASSLTQLAGGDEQFFGPGTRLTVL.